The entry below describes one T cell receptor (beta chain). The source of the sample is a study of blood T cell repertoires in COVID-19. Sequenced by immunoSEQ multiplex PCR; TCRdb stores in-frame clones only, minus some. This table holds about 330,000 clones, 89% found once. V shed 4 bases and J shed 1 base, with 19 bases lying between them. Germline V gene lookup returns CDR1 LNHNV and CDR2 YYDKDF (reference sequence). The CDR3 is made up of 17 amino acids. The sequenced material came from peripheral blood. The chain employs TRBV15 and TRBJ1-1; possible D gene TRBD1, 6 bases. This TCR was recovered from a man aged 18 to 29 who had recovered from COVID-19. The CDR3 DNA is TGTGCCACCAGCACCATCGGTCGGGGGGCGGCGAACACTGAAGCTTTCTTT. This sequence encodes CATSTIGRGAANTEAFF. Drawing the rest from reference TRBV15 and TRBJ1-1, the complete variable domain is DAMVIQNPRYQVTQFGKPVTLSCSQTLNHNVMYWYQQKSSQAPKLLFHYYDKDFNNEADTPDNFQSRRPNTSFCFLDIRSPGLGDTAMYLCATSTIGRGAANTEAFFGQGTRLTVV.